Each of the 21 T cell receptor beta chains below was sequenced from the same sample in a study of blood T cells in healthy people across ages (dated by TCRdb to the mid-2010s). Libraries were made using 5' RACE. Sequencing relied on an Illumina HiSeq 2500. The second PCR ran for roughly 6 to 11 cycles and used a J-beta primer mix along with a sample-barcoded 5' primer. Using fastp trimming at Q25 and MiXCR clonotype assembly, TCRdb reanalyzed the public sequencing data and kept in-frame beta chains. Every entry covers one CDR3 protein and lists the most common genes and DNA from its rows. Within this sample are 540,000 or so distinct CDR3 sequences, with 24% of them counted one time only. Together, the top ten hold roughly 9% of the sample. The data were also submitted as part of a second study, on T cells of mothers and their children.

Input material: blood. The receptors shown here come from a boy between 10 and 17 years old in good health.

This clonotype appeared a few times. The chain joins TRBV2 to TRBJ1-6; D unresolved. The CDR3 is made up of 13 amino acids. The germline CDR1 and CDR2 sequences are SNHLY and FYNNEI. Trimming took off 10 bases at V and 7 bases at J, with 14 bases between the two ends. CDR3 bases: TGTGCCAACACTGCGACGGTGAATTCACCCCTCCACTTT. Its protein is CANTATVNSPLHF.

CDR3 loop: CASSGNQPQHF. CDR3 in DNA: TGTGCCAGCAGTGGGAATCAGCCCCAGCATTTT. V usage is TRBV6-1 and J usage is TRBJ1-5; no definite D call. The V gene's germline CDR1 is MNHNS and CDR2 SASEGT. Trimming shortened V by 4 bases and J by 4 bases, and 2 bases separated the two germline ends. This CDR3 has 11 amino acids.

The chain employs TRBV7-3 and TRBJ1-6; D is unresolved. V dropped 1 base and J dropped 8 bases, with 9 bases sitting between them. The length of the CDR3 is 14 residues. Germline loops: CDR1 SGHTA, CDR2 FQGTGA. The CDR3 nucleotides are TGTGCCAGCAGCTTAATTGGCGTCGATTCACCCCTCCACTTT. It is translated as CASSLIGVDSPLHF. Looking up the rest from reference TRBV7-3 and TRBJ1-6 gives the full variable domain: GAGVSQTPSNKVTEKGKYVELRCDPISGHTALYWYRQSLGQGPEFLIYFQGTGAADDSGLPNDRFFAVRPEGSVSTLKIQRTERGDSAVYLCASSLIGVDSPLHFGNGTRLTVT.

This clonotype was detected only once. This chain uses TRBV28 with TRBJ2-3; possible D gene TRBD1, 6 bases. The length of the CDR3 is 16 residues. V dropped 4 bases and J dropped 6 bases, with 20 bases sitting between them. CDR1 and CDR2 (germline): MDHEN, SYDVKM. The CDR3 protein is CASSSRDTSPSDTQYF. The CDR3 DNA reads TGTGCCAGCAGTTCCCGGGACACCAGCCCCTCCGATACGCAGTATTTT.

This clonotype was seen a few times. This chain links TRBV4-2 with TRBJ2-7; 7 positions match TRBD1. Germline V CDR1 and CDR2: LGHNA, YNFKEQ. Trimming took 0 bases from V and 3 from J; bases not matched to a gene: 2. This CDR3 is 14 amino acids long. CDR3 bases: TGTGCCAGCAGCCAAGACAGGGGGAACTACGAGCAGTACTTC. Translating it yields CASSQDRGNYEQYF.

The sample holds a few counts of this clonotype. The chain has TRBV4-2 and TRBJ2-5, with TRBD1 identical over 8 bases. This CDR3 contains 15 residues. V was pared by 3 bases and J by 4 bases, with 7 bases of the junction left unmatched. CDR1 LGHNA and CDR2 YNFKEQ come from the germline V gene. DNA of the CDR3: TGTGCCAGCAGCCACCGGGACAGGTCTTCAGAGACCCAGTACTTC. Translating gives CASSHRDRSSETQYF.

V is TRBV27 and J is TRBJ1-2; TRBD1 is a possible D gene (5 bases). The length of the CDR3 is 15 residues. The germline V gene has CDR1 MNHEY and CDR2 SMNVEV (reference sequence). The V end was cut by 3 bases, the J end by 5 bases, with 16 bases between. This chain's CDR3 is CASSFRGVEGYGYTF. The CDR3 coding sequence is TGTGCCAGCAGTTTTCGGGGTGTTGAGGGGTATGGCTACACCTTC.

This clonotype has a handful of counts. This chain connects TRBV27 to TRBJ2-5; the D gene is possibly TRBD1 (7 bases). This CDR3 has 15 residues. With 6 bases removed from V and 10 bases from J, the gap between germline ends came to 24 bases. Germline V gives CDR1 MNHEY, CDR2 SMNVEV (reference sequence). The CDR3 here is CASSSRGAIFVDQYF. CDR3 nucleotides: TGTGCCAGCAGCAGCAGGGGGGCCATTTTTGTTGACCAGTACTTC.

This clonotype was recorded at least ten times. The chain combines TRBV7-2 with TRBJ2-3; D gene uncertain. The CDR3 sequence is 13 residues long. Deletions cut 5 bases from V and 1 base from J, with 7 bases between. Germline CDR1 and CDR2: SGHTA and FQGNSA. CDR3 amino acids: CASSPQGTDTQYF. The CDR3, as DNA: TGTGCCAGCAGCCCCCAGGGCACAGATACGCAGTATTTT.

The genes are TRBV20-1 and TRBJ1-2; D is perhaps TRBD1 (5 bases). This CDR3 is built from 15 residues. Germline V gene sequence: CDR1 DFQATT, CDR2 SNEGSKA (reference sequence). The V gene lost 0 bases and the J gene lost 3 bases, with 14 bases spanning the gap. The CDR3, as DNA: TGCAGTGCTAGAGATGGCGGGCAGGGATACTATGGCTACACCTTC. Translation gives CSARDGGQGYYGYTF.

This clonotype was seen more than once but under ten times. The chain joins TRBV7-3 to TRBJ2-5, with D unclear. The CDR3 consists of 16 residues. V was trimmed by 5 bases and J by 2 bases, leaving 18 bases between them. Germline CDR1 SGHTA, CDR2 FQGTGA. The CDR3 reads CASSPLGWQLQETQYF. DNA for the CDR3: TGTGCCAGCAGCCCCCTGGGTTGGCAACTACAAGAGACCCAGTACTTC.

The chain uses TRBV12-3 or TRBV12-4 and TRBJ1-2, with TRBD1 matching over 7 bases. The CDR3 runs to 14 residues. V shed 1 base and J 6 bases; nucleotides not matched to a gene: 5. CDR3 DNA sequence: TGTGCCAGCAGTTTAGACAGGGGACATGATGGCTACACCTTC. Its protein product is CASSLDRGHDGYTF.

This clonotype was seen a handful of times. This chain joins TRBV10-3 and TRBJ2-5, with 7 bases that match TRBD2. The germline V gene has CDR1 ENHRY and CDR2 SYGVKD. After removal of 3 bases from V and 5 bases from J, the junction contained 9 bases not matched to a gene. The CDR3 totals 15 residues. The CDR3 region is CAISERGGGQETQYF. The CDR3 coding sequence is TGTGCCATCAGTGAAAGGGGCGGGGGTCAGGAGACCCAGTACTTC.

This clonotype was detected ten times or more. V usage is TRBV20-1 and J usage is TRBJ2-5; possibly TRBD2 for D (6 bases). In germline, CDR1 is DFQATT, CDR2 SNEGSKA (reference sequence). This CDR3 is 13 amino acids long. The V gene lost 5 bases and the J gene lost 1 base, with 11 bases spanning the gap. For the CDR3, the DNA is TGCAGTGCTGGGCCGGGGGTCCAAGAGACCCAGTACTTC. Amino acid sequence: CSAGPGVQETQYF.

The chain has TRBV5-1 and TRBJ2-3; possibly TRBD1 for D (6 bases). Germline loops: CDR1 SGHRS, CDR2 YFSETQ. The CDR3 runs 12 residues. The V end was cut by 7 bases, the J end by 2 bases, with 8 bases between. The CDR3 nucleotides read TGCGCCAGCCGGGACAACACAGATACGCAGTATTTT. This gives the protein CASRDNTDTQYF.

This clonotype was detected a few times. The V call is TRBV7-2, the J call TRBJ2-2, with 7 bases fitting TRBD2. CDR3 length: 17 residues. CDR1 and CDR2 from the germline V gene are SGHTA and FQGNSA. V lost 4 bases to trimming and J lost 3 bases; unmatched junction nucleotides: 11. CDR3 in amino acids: CASSYLPGGEDTGELFF. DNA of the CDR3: TGTGCCAGCAGCTACCTACCGGGGGGAGAGGACACCGGGGAGCTGTTTTTT.

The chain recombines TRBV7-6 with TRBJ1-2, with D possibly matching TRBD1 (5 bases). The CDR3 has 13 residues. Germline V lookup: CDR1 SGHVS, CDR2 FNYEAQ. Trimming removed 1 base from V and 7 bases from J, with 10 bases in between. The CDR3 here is CASSLDGTGGYTF. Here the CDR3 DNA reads TGTGCCAGCAGCTTAGATGGGACGGGTGGCTACACCTTC.

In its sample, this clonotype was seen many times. DNA of the CDR3: TGCAGCGTTTTCCGTGGGACAGCTACTTCTGAATATTATGGCTACACCTTC. Translating gives CSVFRGTATSEYYGYTF. V and J are TRBV29-1 and TRBJ1-2; 7 bases fit TRBD1. The V gene's germline CDR1 is SQVTM and CDR2 ANQGSEA. There are 17 residues in the CDR3. The trim removed 5 bases at V and 5 bases at J, leaving 20 bases unmatched.

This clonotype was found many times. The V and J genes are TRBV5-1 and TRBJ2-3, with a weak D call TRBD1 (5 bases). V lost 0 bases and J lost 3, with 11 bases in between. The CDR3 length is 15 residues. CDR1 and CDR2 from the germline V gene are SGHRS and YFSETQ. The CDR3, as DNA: TGCGCCAGCAGCTTGGTGTCAGGGTATACAGATACGCAGTATTTT. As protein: CASSLVSGYTDTQYF.

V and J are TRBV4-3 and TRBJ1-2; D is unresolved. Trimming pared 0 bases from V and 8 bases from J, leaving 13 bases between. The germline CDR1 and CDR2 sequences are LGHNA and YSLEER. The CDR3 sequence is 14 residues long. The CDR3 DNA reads TGCGCCAGCAGCCAAGAGGGGAGAGGGCAAGGCTACACCTTC. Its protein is CASSQEGRGQGYTF.

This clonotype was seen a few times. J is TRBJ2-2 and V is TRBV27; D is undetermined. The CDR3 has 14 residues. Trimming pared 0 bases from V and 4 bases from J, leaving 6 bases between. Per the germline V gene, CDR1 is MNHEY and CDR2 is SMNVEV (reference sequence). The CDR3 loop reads CASSLSGITGELFF. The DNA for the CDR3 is TGTGCCAGCAGTTTATCGGGCATCACCGGGGAGCTGTTTTTT.